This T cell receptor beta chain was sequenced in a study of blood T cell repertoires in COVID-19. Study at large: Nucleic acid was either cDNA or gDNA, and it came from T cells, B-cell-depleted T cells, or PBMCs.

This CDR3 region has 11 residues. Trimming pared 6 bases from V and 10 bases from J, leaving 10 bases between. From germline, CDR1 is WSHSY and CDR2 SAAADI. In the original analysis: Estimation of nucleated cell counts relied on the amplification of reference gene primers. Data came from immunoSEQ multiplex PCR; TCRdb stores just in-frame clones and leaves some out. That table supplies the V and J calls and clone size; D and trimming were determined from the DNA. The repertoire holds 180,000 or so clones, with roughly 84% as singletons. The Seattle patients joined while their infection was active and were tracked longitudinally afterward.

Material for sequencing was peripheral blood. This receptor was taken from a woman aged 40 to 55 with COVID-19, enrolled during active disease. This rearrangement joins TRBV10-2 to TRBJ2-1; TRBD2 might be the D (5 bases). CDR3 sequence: CASRLVDEQFF. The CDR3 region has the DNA TGCGCCAGCAGACTAGTTGACGAGCAGTTCTTC.